The rows below give T cell receptor beta chains drawn from one sample of a study of OX40 agonist ivuxolimab in advanced cancers. Profiled with immunoSEQ multiplex PCR; TCRdb holds only in-frame clones, not every one. Of under 70,000 clones listed, about 89% are singletons. Here the sequenced sample was CD4+ or CD8+ T cells sorted from blood, taken in a trial of the OX40 agonist ivuxolimab. These receptors all stem from an adult with an advanced solid tumor such as melanoma, head and neck, liver or kidney cancer. Both conserved end residues are part of each CDR3. A D gene is named only where the DNA matches it firmly. Not all rows give a size; the values are once, few, many and, for expanded clones, a class.

j_gene	d_gene	abundance	v_gene	CDR3nt	CDR3aa
TRBJ2-1	.	.	TRBV6-5	TGTGCCAGCAGTCCTCAGGGACCCAATGAGCAGTTCTTC	CASSPQGPNEQFF
TRBJ2-3	.	few	TRBV2	TGTGCCAGCAGACCGGGACTGGCCTTGGCAGATACGCAGTATTTT	CASRPGLALADTQYF
TRBJ2-7	.	.	TRBV6-5	TGTGCCAGCAACGTTAGGGGGAGCTCCTACGAGCAGTACTTC	CASNVRGSSYEQYF
TRBJ2-4	.	.	TRBV6-1	TGTGCCAGCCAGGGACCTTCAGCCAAAAACATTCAGTACTTC	CASQGPSAKNIQYF
TRBJ1-4	.	.	TRBV19	TGTGCCGTCTCAAGAGAGAGCCGGGGGGAAAAACTGTTTTTT	CAVSRESRGEKLFF
TRBJ2-7	.	.	TRBV6-1	TGTGCCAGCAGACCACCGGGACCCTACGAGCAGTACTTC	CASRPPGPYEQYF
TRBJ2-3	TRBD1	.	TRBV18	TGTGCCAGCATGGGGACAGAACTTGCAGATACGCAGTATTTT	CASMGTELADTQYF
TRBJ1-1	.	.	TRBV7-6	TGTGCCAGCAGCTCAGGGGTGAACACTGAAGCTTTCTTT	CASSSGVNTEAFF
TRBJ1-5	TRBD1	.	TRBV7-9	TGTGCCAGCAGCTTAGGTTGGGGGACAGGGCTCAATCAGCCCCAGCATTTT	CASSLGWGTGLNQPQHF
TRBJ2-6	.	.	TRBV5-1	TGCGCCAGCAGCTCCAGCTCTGGGGCCAACGTCCTGACTTTC	CASSSSSGANVLTF
TRBJ2-1	TRBD2	.	TRBV2	TGTGCCAGCAGTAGGACTAGCGGGACTATGAATGAGCAGTTCTTC	CASSRTSGTMNEQFF
TRBJ1-1	.	.	TRBV18	TGTGCCAGCTCACCTAGGACAGAGAACACTGAAGCTTTCTTT	CASSPRTENTEAFF
TRBJ2-3	TRBD2	.	TRBV5-6	TGTGCCAGCAGCTTGGGACTAGCGGACACAGATACGCAGTATTTT	CASSLGLADTDTQYF
TRBJ2-3	TRBD1	.	TRBV6-1	TGTGCCAGCAGTGAAGGGGACAGCAGCACAGATACGCAGTATTTT	CASSEGDSSTDTQYF
TRBJ2-1	TRBD2	.	TRBV2	TGTGCCAGCACCCCGGGACTAGCGGACAATGAGCAGTTCTTC	CASTPGLADNEQFF
TRBJ2-1	TRBD2	.	TRBV9	TGTGCCAGCAGCGTGAGCGGGAGCTTCTCTGAGCAGTTCTTC	CASSVSGSFSEQFF
TRBJ1-2	.	.	TRBV7-9	TGTGCCAGCAGCCCAGCGGAGTCGGGCTACACCTTC	CASSPAESGYTF
TRBJ1-4	.	.	TRBV5-4	TGTGCCAGCAGCCCATCAAAATCAACTAATGAAAAACTGTTTTTT	CASSPSKSTNEKLFF
TRBJ2-5	.	.	TRBV21-1	TGTGCCAGCAGCAAAATAGGAGGGATCGGCGAACTAGCGGGGTTCCAAGAGACCCAGTACTTC	CASSKIGGIGELAGFQETQYF
TRBJ1-2	TRBD1	.	TRBV6-5	TGTGCCAGCAAGGACAGGGTGGATGGCTACACCTTC	CASKDRVDGYTF
TRBJ2-7	TRBD1	.	TRBV5-4	TGTGCCAGCAGCCCACCTGACAGGGGTTGGGAGCAGTACTTC	CASSPPDRGWEQYF
TRBJ1-1	.	.	TRBV27	TGTGCCAGCAGTTTTCGGTTGGGAGGGGCCGGCACTGAAGCTTTCTTT	CASSFRLGGAGTEAFF
TRBJ2-1	TRBD1	.	TRBV28	TGTGCCAGCAGACGTCGCCGGGACAGGGGGGAAGACGACAATGAGCAGTTCTTC	CASRRRRDRGEDDNEQFF
TRBJ2-7	TRBD2	.	TRBV13	TGTGCCAGCAGCTCCCTACTAGCGGGGGGGCTTAGCGAGCAGTACTTC	CASSSLLAGGLSEQYF
TRBJ2-7	.	.	TRBV27	TGTGCCAGCAGTTTATTCAAGAACTCCTACGAGCAGTACTTC	CASSLFKNSYEQYF
TRBJ2-5	.	.	TRBV9	TGTGCCAGCAGCTGGACAGTCCAAGAGACCCAGTACTTC	CASSWTVQETQYF
TRBJ1-5	TRBD1	.	TRBV28	TGTGCCACTCAGGGGGATTCTAATCAGCCCCAGCATTTT	CATQGDSNQPQHF
TRBJ2-6	TRBD1	.	TRBV5-1	TGCGCCAGCAGCTTGGTCGTCCGGACAGGGTCCTGGGCCAACGTCCTGACTTTC	CASSLVVRTGSWANVLTF
TRBJ2-3	.	.	TRBV7-2	TGTGCCAGCAGCTCAGGTTGGCTGACTAGCACAGATACGCAGTATTTT	CASSSGWLTSTDTQYF
TRBJ1-1	.	.	TRBV30	TGTGCCACCAGGAAGGGTACTGAAGCTTTCTTT	CATRKGTEAFF
TRBJ1-1	.	.	TRBV6-1	TGTGCCAGCAGCTTACAGGGGAACACTGAAGCTTTCTTT	CASSLQGNTEAFF
TRBJ2-3	.	.	TRBV5-1	TGCGCCAGCAGCTTGGACGGTGTTACGCAGTATTTT	CASSLDGVTQYF
TRBJ2-2	TRBD1	.	TRBV5-1	TGCGCCAGCAGCTTCCCAGGGACAGGGGAAACCGGGGAGCTGTTTTTT	CASSFPGTGETGELFF
TRBJ1-1	.	.	TRBV20-1	TGCAGTGCCCTGGCGGGCAAGGAAGCTTTCTTT	CSALAGKEAFF
TRBJ2-5	.	.	TRBV5-1	TGCGCCAGCAGCTCAAGGGTTGGGAGGGAGACCCAGTACTTC	CASSSRVGRETQYF
TRBJ1-5	TRBD1	.	TRBV28	TGTGCCAGCAGAGAGCAGGGGGCGGGACAGCCCCAGCATTTT	CASREQGAGQPQHF